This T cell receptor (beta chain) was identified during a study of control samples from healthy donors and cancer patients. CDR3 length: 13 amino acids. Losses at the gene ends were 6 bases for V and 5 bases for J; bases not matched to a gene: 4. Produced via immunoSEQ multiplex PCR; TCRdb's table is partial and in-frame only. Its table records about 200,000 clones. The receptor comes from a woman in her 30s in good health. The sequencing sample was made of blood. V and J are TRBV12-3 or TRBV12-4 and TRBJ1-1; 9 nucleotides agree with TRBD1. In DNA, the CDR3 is TGTGCCAGCAGGAGACAGGGGGAGACTGAAGCTTTCTTT. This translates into CASRRQGETEAFF.